This TCR beta chain appears in the sequencing data of a study of cytomegalovirus exposure and HLA in healthy donors. Germline V gives CDR1 SGHNT, CDR2 YYREEE (reference sequence). The CDR3 runs to 14 residues. V gave up 3 bases and J gave up 7 bases; unmatched junction bases: 6. PCR employed 60 Vbeta and 13 Jbeta primers. Sequenced by immunoSEQ multiplex PCR; TCRdb stores in-frame clones only, minus some. Its clone listing holds roughly 120,000 clones. This TCR derives from a man younger than 35 in good health and CMV-seronegative. This chain links TRBV5-4 with TRBJ1-2; TRBD1 matches 10 bases. Sequencing was performed on PBMCs. The CDR3 loop is CASSSRDRGGGYTF. CDR3 in DNA: TGTGCCAGCAGCTCCCGGGACAGGGGCGGTGGCTACACCTTC.